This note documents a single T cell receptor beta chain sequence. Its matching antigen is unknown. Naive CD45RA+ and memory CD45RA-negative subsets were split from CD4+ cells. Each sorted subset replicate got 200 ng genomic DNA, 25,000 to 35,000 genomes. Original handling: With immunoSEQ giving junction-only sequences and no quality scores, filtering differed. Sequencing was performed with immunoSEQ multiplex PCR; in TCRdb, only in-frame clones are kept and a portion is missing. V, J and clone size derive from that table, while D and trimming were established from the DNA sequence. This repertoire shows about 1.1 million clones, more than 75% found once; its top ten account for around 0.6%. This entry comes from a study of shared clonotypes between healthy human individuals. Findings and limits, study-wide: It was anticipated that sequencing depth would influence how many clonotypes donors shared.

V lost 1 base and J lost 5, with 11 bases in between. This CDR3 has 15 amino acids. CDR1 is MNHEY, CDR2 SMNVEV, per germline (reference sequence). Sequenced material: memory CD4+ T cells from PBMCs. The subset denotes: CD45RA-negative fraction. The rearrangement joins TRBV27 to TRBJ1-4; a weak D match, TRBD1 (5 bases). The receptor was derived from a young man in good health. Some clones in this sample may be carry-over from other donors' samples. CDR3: CASSLFGTNNEKLFF. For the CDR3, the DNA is TGTGCCAGCAGTTTATTCGGGACTAACAATGAAAAACTGTTTTTT.